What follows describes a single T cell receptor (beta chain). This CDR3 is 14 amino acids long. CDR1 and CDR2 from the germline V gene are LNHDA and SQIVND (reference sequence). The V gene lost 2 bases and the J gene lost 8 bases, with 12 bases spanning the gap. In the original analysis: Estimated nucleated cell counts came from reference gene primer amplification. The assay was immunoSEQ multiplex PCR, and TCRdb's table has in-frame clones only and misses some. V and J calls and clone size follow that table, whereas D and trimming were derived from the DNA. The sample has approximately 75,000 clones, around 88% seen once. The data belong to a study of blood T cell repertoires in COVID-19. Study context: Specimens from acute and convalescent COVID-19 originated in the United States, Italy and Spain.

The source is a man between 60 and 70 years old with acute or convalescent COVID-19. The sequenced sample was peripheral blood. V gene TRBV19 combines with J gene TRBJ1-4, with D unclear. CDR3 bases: TGTGCCAGTAGTATATCCGCCGGGTGGGAAAAACTGTTTTTT. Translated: CASSISAGWEKLFF.